A selection of T cell receptor beta chains follows, all from one sample in a study of T cells in Graves' hyperthyroidism and ophthalmopathy. One entry per CDR3 protein results from TCRdb running MiXCR on the multiplex PCR reads. The sample holds over 250,000 distinct CDR3 sequences, less than 30% seen once. The source material was blood. These receptors originate from a man aged 40-50 years with Graves' hyperthyroidism that later progressed to Graves' ophthalmopathy. Each CDR3 is given with its conserved first and last residue.

V,CDR3
TRBV30,CASTAGYGGNTIYF
TRBV3-1,CASSQDRGRGRFGGELFF
TRBV15,CATSILAGTGEQYF
TRBV27,CASSLKVTGKNNQPQHF
TRBV12-3/TRBV12-4,CASSSIDRVTGELFF
TRBV6-2/TRBV6-3,CASSYQQAAGRFSYEQYF
TRBV24-1,CATSDLTSGQPQHF
TRBV6-1,CASSEGGSSGYTF
TRBV28,CASTRTGRYEQYF
TRBV2,CASTESGREEQYF
TRBV24-1,CATSDPTTGEQYF
TRBV2,CAGGAGVRTGELFF
TRBV10-2,CASSRQGMNTEAFF
TRBV27,CASSRDPSSGNTIYF
TRBV7-2,CASSPGVVRAGELFF
TRBV29-1,CSAAPFSSGNTIYF
TRBV5-6,CASSLAGYENIQYF
TRBV29-1,CSVLIPGNQPQHF
TRBV6-7,CASRTRLGTAQYYGYTF
TRBV20-1,CSARGGMDSAKTQYF
TRBV4-1,CASTRAGGPSGELFF
TRBV6-5,CASSYSSAGGNYEQYF
TRBV4-1,CASSQTGYQETQYF